Included here is one T cell receptor (beta chain) sequence, with context. The antigen is undetermined. This sample was taken from a study of T cells in localized non-small cell lung cancer. Overall study results and limits: Multi-region tumor sequencing was not done, so intratumor heterogeneity could not be excluded. When the top 100 tumor clones were examined, a median approximately 59 of them also appeared in the adjacent lung, which was paired and uninvolved.

Trimming left V 2 bases short and J 5 bases short, with 3 bases between. Germline CDR1 MNHNY, CDR2 SVGAGI (reference sequence). CDR3 length: 12 residues. TCRdb keeps only in-frame clones here, not all; method: immunoSEQ multiplex PCR. The sample carries some 82,000 clones, 80% recorded once. The sequencing here drew on PBMCs, taken before any cancer treatment. The gene calls are TRBV6-6 and TRBJ2-2; D is unresolved. The receptor was derived from a man aged 35 to 69 with stage II squamous cell lung carcinoma. In DNA form, the CDR3 reads TGTGCCAGCAGTTACGCGACCGGGGAGCTGTTTTTT. This translates into CASSYATGELFF.